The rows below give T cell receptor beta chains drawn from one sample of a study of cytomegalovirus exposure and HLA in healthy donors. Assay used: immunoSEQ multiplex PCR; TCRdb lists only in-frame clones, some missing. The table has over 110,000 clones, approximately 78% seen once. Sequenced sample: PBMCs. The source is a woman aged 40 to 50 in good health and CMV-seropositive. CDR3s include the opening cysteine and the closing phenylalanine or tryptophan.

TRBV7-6,CASSPDYSTYNEQFF
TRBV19,CASSIVGAKNTEAFF
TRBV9,CASSVLGTSFWDEQFF
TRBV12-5,CASGLATLSGNTIYF
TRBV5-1,CASSPKTGGSTEAFF
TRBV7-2,CASSRPGQGTGYTF
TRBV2,CASSEWGPNTGELFF
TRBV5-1,CASSPGQLSSGNTIYF
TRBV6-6,CASRQPQETQYF
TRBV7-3,CASSSPWGQVEVYGYTF
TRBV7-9,CATQPFSVTGELFF
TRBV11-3,CASRASTDTQYF
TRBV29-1,CSVERQYF
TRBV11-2,CASSLGATDTQYF
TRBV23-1,CASSQFVPRLDYEQYF
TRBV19,CASSPGTAYNEQFF
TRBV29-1,CSARAGGYYNEQFF